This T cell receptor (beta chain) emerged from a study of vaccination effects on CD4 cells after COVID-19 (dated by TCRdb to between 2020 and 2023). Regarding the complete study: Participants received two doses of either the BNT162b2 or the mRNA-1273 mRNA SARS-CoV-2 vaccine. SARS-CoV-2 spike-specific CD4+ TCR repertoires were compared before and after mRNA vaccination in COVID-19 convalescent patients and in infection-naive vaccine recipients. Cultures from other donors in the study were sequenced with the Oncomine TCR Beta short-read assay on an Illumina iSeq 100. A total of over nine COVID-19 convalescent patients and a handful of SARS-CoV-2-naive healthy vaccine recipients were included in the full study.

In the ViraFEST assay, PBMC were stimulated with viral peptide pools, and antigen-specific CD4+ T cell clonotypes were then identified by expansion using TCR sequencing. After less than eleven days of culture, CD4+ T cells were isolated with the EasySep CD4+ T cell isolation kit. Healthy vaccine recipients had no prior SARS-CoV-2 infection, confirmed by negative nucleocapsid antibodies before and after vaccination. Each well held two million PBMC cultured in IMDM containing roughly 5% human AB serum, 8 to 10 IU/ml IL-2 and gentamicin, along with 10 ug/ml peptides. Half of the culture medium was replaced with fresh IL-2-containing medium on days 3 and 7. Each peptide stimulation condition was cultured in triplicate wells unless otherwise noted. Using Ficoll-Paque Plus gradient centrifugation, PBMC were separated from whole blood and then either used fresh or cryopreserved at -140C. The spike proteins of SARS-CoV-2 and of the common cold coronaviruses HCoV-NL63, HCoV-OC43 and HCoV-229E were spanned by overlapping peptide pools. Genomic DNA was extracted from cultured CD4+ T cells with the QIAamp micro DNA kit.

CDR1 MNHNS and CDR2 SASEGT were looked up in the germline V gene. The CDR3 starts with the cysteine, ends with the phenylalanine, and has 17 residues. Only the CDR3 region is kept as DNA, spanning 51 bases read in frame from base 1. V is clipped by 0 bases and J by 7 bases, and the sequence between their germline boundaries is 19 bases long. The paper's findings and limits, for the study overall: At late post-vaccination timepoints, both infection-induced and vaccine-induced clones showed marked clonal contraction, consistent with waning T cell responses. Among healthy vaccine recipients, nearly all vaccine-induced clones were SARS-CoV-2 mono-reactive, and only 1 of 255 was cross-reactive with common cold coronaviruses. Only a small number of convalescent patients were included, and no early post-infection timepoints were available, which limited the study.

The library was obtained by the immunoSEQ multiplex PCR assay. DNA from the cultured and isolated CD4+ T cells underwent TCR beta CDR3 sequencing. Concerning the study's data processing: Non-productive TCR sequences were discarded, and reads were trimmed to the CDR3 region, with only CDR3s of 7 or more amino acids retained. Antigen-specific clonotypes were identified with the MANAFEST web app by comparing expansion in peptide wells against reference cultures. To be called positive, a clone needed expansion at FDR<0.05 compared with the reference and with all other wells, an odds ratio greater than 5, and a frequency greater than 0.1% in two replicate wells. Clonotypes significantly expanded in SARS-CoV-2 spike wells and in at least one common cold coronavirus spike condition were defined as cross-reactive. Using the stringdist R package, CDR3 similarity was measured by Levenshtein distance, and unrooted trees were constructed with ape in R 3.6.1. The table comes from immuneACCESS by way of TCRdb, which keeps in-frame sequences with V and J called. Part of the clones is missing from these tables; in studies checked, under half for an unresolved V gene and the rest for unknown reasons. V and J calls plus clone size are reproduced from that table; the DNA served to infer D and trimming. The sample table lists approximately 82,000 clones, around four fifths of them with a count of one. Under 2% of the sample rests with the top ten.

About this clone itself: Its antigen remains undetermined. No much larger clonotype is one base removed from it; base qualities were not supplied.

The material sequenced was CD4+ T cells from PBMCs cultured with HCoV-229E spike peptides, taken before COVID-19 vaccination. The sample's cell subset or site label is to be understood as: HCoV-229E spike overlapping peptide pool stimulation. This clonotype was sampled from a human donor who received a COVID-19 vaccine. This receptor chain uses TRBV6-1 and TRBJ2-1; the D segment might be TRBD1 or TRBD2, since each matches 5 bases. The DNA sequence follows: TGTGCCAGCAGTGAAGCGCCGGGACGGCGTAGTTGGAATGAGCAGTTCTTC. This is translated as CASSEAPGRRSWNEQFF.